These 15 T cell receptor beta chains were all obtained from the same sample, sequenced in a study of post-analysis software for immune sequencing data. Regarding the study as a whole: A handful of TRBV segments were significantly more frequent in patients than in controls. TRBV5-6, TRBV5-1 and TRBV20-1 were among these segments.

cDNA libraries for TCR beta contained unique molecular identifiers. Each CDR3 protein is one row after TCRdb ran MiXCR on the PCR reads. The profile shows approximately 350,000 distinct CDR3 sequences, about a third of them singletons. Their specific antigens are unknown. Sample: blood. These receptors originate from a girl aged 5 to 17 with multiple sclerosis.

This clonotype was seen a few times. This chain joins TRBV25-1 and TRBJ2-3, with D perhaps matching TRBD1 (6 bases). The ends were cut back, 4 bases at V and 2 bases at J, with 16 bases in the middle. The V gene's germline CDR1 is MGHDK and CDR2 SYGVNS. This CDR3 contains 16 residues. In DNA form, the CDR3 reads TGTGCCAGCAGTGGCCGGGACATCATAGACACAGATACGCAGTATTTT. It yields the protein CASSGRDIIDTDTQYF.

This clonotype was detected a few times. The chain uses TRBV7-8 and TRBJ2-5; the match to TRBD1 covers 10 bases. With V trimmed by 4 bases and J by 6 bases, 2 bases remained unmatched. Germline V gene lookup returns CDR1 SGHVS and CDR2 FQNEAQ. This CDR3 has 13 residues. The CDR3 nucleotides read TGTGCCAGCAGCTCGGGACAGGGGAAGACCCAGTACTTC. This sequence encodes CASSSGQGKTQYF.

This chain joins TRBV7-2 and TRBJ2-1; 7 nucleotides align to TRBD2. The J call may not be correct, given that the DNA end is closer to TRBJ2-7. CDR1 SGHTA and CDR2 FQGNSA come from the germline V gene. The CDR3 length is 16 residues. The CDR3 loop is CASSLVGAGDYNEQYF. CDR3 sequence (DNA): TGTGCCAGCAGCTTAGTCGGGGCGGGGGATTACAATGAGCAGTACTTC.

On this clonotype: No conserved phenylalanine or tryptophan is present at the end of the CDR3, so a read error is the likely explanation. The chain combines TRBV5-6 with TRBJ2-3, with D possibly matching TRBD1 (6 bases). The CDR3 covers 13 residues. Germline V gives CDR1 SGHDT, CDR2 YYEEEE. The CDR3: CASSWDNTGTQYV. The CDR3 nucleotides read TGTGCCAGCAGCTGGGACAACACAGGTACGCAGTATGTT.

This chain connects TRBV7-2 to TRBJ2-7; 7 bases agree with TRBD2. CDR3 length equals 14 residues. V lost 2 bases and J lost 2; bases outside the gene matches: 3. CDR1 is SGHTA and CDR2 is FQGNSA in the germline V gene. For the CDR3, the DNA is TGTGCCAGCAGCTTATATGGGGGGGCCTACGAGCAGTACTTC. Protein sequence: CASSLYGGAYEQYF.

This rearrangement joins TRBV2 to TRBJ1-5; perhaps TRBD1 as D (5 bases). V lost 6 bases and J lost 0, with 15 bases in between. Germline V gene lookup returns CDR1 SNHLY and CDR2 FYNNEI. The CDR3 extends over 16 amino acids. CDR3 in DNA: TGTGCCAGCAGAGGGGACGGTGATCCTAGCAATCAGCCCCAGCATTTT. It is translated as CASRGDGDPSNQPQHF.

The chain links TRBV6-1 to TRBJ2-1; D perhaps matches TRBD1 (5 bases). Per the germline V gene, CDR1 is MNHNS and CDR2 is SASEGT. V lost 7 bases to trimming and J lost 4 bases, with 11 bases between them. The CDR3 has 13 residues. The CDR3 DNA is TGTGCCAGCATAGGGGAACCTTACAATGAGCAGTTCTTC. This codes for CASIGEPYNEQFF.

This chain joins TRBV5-1 and TRBJ2-1; 8 bases are shared with TRBD1. Germline V gene data show CDR1 as SGHRS and CDR2 as YFSETQ. The CDR3 spans 16 residues. V shed 4 bases and J 5 bases; nucleotides not matched to a gene: 11. CDR3 protein: CASSPGAGGAHNEQFF. The DNA of the CDR3 is TGCGCCAGCAGCCCTGGTGCAGGGGGCGCCCACAATGAGCAGTTCTTC. Together with reference TRBV5-1 and TRBJ2-1, the CDR3 gives the full variable domain: KAGVTQTPRYLIKTRGQQVTLSCSPISGHRSVSWYQQTPGQGLQFLFEYFSETQRNKGNFPGRFSGRQFSNSRSEMNVSTLELGDSALYLCASSPGAGGAHNEQFFGPGTRLTVL.

The rearrangement joins TRBV7-6 to TRBJ2-1; 15 nucleotides line up with TRBD2. With 1 base clipped from V and 8 bases from J, the junction kept 6 bases outside the gene matches. This CDR3 has 17 residues. Germline lookup yields CDR1 SGHVS and CDR2 FNYEAQ. The CDR3 DNA follows: TGTGCCAGCAGCTTAGTCGGGACTAGCGGGGGGAACGATGAGCAGTTCTTC. Its translation: CASSLVGTSGGNDEQFF.

V gene TRBV19 combines with J gene TRBJ1-1; the match to TRBD1 covers 8 bases. Germline CDR1 reads LNHDA; CDR2 reads SQIVND (reference sequence). The junction had 6 bases not matched to a gene; V was cut back by 6 bases and J by 0 bases. This CDR3 has 15 amino acids. The CDR3 nucleotides are TGTGCCAGTAGACCCCAGGGGGCATTGAACACTGAAGCTTTCTTT. Encoded protein: CASRPQGALNTEAFF.

This clonotype appeared many times. This sequence joins TRBV7-9 and TRBJ1-2; D is unresolved. Trimming shortened V by 5 bases and J by 4 bases, and 8 bases separated the two germline ends. This CDR3 has 12 amino acids. The germline gives CDR1 SEHNR, CDR2 FQNEAQ (reference sequence). DNA for the CDR3: TGTGCCAGCAGCCCGGCAGTCTATGGCTACACCTTC. Amino acids: CASSPAVYGYTF.

This clonotype was detected a few times. This sequence joins TRBV12-3 or TRBV12-4 and TRBJ2-3; D might be TRBD2 (5 bases). V lost 7 bases and J 0 bases, leaving 14 bases between the germline ends. There are 15 residues in the CDR3. CDR3 nucleotides: TGTGCCAGCACCGACGGAAGGACTAGCACAGATACGCAGTATTTT. It specifies CASTDGRTSTDTQYF.

This clonotype was counted between two and nine times. The rearrangement links TRBV9 to TRBJ2-3; no firm D call. The V end lost 2 bases, the J end lost 2 bases, and 12 bases lay between the germline ends. The CDR3 contains 15 residues. Per germline, CDR1 SGDLS and CDR2 YYNGEE. The CDR3 sequence is CASSVEPQHTDTQYF. CDR3 DNA: TGTGCCAGCAGCGTGGAGCCACAACACACAGATACGCAGTATTTT.

The CDR3 spells CASSQTMDREANYGYTF. As DNA, the CDR3 is TGCGCCAGCAGCCAAACAATGGACAGGGAAGCTAACTATGGCTACACCTTC. The V gene is TRBV4-1, the J gene TRBJ1-2; 8 nucleotides align to TRBD1. The CDR3 has 17 residues. The ends lost 2 bases at V and 0 bases at J; junction bases unmatched: 8. Germline-derived CDR1 and CDR2 are MGHRA and YSYEKL.

This clonotype was found a few times. J is TRBJ1-4 and V is TRBV20-1, with a possible D match to TRBD1 (5 bases). The length of the CDR3 is 14 residues. From germline, CDR1 is DFQATT and CDR2 SNEGSKA (reference sequence). The V end was cut by 6 bases, the J end by 7 bases, with 18 bases between. CDR3 protein: CSAQPGQGGEKLFF. CDR3 nucleotide sequence: TGCAGTGCCCAACCGGGGCAGGGAGGTGAAAAACTGTTTTTT.